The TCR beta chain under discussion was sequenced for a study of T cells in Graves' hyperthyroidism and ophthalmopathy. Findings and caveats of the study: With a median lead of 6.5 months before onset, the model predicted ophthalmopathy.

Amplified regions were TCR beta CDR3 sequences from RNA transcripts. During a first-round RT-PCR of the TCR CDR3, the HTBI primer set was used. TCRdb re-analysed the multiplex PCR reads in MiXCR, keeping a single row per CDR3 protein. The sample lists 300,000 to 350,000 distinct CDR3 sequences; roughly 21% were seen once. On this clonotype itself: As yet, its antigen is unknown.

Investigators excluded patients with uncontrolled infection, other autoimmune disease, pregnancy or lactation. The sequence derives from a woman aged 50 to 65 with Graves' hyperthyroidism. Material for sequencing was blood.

CDR3 nucleotide sequence: TGCGCCAGCAGCCCCGTTTTGAGCGGGAGAGGATCCTACGAGCAGTACTTC. Its translation: CASSPVLSGRGSYEQYF. J is TRBJ2-7 and V is TRBV4-1; 8 bases fit TRBD2. The CDR3 sequence is 17 residues long. Trimming removed 4 bases from V and 1 base from J; junction bases left unmatched: 12. Germline V gene sequence: CDR1 MGHRA, CDR2 YSYEKL.